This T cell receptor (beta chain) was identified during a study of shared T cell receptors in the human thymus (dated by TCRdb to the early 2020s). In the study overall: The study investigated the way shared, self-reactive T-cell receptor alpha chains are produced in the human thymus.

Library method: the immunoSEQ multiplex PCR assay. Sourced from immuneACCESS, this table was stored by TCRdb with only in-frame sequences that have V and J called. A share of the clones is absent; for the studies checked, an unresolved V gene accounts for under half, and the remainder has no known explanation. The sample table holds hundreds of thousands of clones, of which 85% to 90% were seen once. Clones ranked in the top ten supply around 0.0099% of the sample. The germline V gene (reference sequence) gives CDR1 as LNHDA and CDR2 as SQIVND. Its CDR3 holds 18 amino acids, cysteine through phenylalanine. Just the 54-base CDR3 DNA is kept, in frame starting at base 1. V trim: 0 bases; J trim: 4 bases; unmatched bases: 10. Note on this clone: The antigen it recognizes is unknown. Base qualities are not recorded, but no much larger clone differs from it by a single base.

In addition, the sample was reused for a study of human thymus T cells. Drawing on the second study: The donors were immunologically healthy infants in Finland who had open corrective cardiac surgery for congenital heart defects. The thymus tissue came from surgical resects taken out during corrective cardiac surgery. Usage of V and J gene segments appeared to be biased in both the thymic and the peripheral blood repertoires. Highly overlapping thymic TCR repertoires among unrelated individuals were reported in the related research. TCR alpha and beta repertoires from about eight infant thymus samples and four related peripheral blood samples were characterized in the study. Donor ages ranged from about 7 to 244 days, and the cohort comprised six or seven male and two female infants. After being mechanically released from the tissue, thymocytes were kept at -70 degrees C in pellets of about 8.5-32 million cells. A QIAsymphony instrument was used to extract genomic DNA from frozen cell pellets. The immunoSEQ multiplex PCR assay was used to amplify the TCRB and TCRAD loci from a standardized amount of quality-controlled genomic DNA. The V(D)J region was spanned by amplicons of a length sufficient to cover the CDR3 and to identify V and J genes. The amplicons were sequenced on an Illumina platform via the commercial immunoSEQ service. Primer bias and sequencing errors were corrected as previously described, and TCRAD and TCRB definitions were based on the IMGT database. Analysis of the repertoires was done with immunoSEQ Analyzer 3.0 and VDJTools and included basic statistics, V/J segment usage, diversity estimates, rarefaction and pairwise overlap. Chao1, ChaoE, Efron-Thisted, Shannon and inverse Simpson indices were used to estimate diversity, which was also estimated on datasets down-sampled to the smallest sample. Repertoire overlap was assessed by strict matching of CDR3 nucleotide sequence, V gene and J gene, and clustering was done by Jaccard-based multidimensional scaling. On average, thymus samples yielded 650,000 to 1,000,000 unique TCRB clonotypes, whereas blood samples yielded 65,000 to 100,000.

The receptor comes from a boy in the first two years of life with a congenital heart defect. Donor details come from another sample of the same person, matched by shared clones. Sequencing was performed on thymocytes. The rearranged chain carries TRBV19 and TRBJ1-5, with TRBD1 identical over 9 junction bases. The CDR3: CASSIDRVGTGFNQPQHF. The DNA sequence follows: TGTGCCAGTAGTATAGATAGGGTGGGGACAGGGTTTAATCAGCCCCAGCATTTT.